Sequencing of this T cell receptor (beta chain) was carried out in a study of cytomegalovirus exposure and HLA in healthy donors. There are 15 residues in the CDR3. Germline CDR1 and CDR2: SGHAT and FQNNGV. Trimming at V came to 1 base and at J to 3 bases, leaving 4 bases not matched to a gene. Researchers ran the PCR with 60 Vbeta and 13 Jbeta primers. Sequencing used immunoSEQ multiplex PCR; TCRdb keeps in-frame clones, though not all of them. The repertoire consists of 50,000 or so clones, with over 70% occurring once and the leading ten covering roughly 2.9%. As for this clone: The antigen is not known.

Findings and caveats of the study: CMV serostatus was the sole immune exposure information available. It is likely that the observed cluster of highly shared sequence variants was a sequencing artifact.

The origin of this receptor is a man aged 18 to 30 in good health and CMV-seronegative. The sequencing sample was made of PBMCs. This chain joins TRBV11-2 and TRBJ2-7, with 9 positions matching TRBD1. The CDR3 sequence: CASSLGAGQGYEQYF. CDR3 bases: TGTGCCAGCAGCTTAGGAGCGGGACAGGGCTACGAGCAGTACTTC.